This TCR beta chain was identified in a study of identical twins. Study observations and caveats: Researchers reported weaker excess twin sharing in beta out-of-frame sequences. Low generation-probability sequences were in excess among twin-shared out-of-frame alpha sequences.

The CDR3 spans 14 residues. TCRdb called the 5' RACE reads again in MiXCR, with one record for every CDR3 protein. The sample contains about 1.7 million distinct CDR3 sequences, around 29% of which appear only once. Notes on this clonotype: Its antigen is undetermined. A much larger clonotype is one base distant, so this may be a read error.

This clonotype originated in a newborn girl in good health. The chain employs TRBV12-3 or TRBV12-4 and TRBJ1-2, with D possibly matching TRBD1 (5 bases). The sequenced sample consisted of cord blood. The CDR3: CASSLLGTGYGHTF. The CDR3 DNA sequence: TGTGCCAGCAGCCTTTTAGGTACAGGCTATGGCCACACCTTC.